This record concerns one TCR beta chain sequence. The antigen is unknown. This specimen belongs to a study of CXCR3-negative and CXCR3-positive naive CD8 T cells. Overall study results and limits: Against CXCR3-negative naive cells, CXCR3-positive naive cells showed more hydrophobic TRB CDR3s.

Germline V lookup: CDR1 SGHDN, CDR2 FVKESK. CDR3 length: 14 residues. UMI labels and 5' RACE were used to prepare the TRB cDNA libraries. TCRdb derives one entry per CDR3 protein from the 5' RACE reads, leaving out DNA. The repertoire table contains 75,000 to 100,000 distinct CDR3 sequences. The source is a human donor in good health. Some clones in this sample may be carry-over from other donors' samples. Sequences were obtained from naive CXCR3+ CD8+ T cells from blood. Subset here: CD45RO-CCR7+CD27+CD95- naive CD8+ T cells expressing CXCR3 (TNR3+). The chain carries TRBV14 and TRBJ2-5; TCRdb outputs TRBD1, but without DNA this stays unchecked. CDR3 loop: CASRDAGEQETQYF.